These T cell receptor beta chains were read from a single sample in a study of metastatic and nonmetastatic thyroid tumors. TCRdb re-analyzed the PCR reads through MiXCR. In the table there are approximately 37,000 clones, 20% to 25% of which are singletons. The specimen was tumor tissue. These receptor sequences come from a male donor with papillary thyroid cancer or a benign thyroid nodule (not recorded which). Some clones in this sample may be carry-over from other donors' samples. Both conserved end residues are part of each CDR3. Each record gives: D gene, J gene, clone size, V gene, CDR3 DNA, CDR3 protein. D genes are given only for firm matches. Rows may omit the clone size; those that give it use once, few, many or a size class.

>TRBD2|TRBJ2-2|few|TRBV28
TGTGCCATAGGACTAGCGAACACCGGGGAGCTGTTTTTT
CAIGLANTGELFF
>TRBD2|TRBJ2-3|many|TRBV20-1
TGCAGTGCTAGCTTCCAGCGGGGGATTACAGATACGCAGTATTTT
CSASFQRGITDTQYF
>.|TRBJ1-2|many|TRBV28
TGTGCCAGCAGTCCCCCCGCCTTCCTAAATGGCTACACCTTC
CASSPPAFLNGYTF
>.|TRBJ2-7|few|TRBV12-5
TGTGCTAGCGCCGGCGACCTTTACGAGCAGTACTTC
CASAGDLYEQYF
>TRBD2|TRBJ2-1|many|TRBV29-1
TGCAGCGTTGCTTGGGCCGCTAGCGGGACCATCAGCTCCTACAATGAGCAGTTCTTC
CSVAWAASGTISSYNEQFF
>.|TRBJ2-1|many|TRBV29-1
TGCAGCGTTGAGGAGACGAGGAATGAGCAGTTCTTC
CSVEETRNEQFF
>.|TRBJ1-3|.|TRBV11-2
TGTGCCAGCAGCTATACAGTATACCAAGTCTCTGGAAACACCATATATTTT
CASSYTVYQVSGNTIYF
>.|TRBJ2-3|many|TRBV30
TGTGCCTGGAGGAAGGGCGGGAGCACAGATACGCAGTATTTT
CAWRKGGSTDTQYF
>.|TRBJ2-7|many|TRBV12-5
TGTGCTAGTGGTTTACTCCGGGACAACCACTACGAGCAGTACTTC
CASGLLRDNHYEQYF
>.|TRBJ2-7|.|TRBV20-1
TGCAGTGCTAGATTCTCAGGGGGGGAGCAGTACTTC
CSARFSGGEQYF
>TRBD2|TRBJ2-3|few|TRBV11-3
TGTGCCAGCAGCTCCCCGTCAGCGGGGGCATTCACGCAGTATTTT
CASSSPSAGAFTQYF
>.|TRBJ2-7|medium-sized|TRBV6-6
TGTGCCAGCAGTTACTCGAGTGGTAGAGCCGGCGAGCAGTACTTC
CASSYSSGRAGEQYF
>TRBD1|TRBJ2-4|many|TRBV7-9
TGTGCCGGACAGGGGGAGGATTACATTCAGTACTTC
CAGQGEDYIQYF
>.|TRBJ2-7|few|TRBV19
TGTGCCAGTAGTATAGCGGGCCGTCCCTACGAGCAGTACTTC
CASSIAGRPYEQYF
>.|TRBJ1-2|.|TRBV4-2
TGTGCCAGCAGCCAAGGGACACCGGGTTGGAGCTATGGCTACACCTTC
CASSQGTPGWSYGYTF
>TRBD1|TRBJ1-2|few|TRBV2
TGTGCCAGCAGTCGCCGGAGGGGGCGCGACTATGGCTACACCTTC
CASSRRRGRDYGYTF
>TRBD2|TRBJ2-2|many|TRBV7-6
TGTGCCAGCAGCTTTGTTATAGCGGGAAACACCGGGGAGCTGTTTTTT
CASSFVIAGNTGELFF
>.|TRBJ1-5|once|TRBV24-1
TGTGCCACCAGTGATCGTCAGGGAGACTATAGAAATCAGCCCCAGCATTTT
CATSDRQGDYRNQPQHF
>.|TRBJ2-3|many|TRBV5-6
TGTGCCAGCAGCGGGGATACCCGAGGGGATACGCAGTATTTT
CASSGDTRGDTQYF
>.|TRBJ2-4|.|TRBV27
TGTGCCAGCAGGGATTCGGGGGTCGGAAACATTCAGTACTTC
CASRDSGVGNIQYF
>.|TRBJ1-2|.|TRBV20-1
TGCAGTGCTAGATTACATAGAATTCGGGGCTACACCTTC
CSARLHRIRGYTF
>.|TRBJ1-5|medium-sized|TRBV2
TGTGCCAGCAGTGAATGGACCGCCAGCAATCAGCCCCAGCATTTT
CASSEWTASNQPQHF
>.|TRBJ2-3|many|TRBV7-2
TGTGCCAGCAGCTCACGACAGGGGAGGGGCACAGATACGCAGTATTTT
CASSSRQGRGTDTQYF
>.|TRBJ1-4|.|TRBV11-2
TGTGCCAGCAGCCCCGCCCGGGGACAAATTGCAACTAATGAAAAACTGTTTTTT
CASSPARGQIATNEKLFF
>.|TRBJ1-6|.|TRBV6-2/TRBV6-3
TGTGCCAGCAGTTACTCGACCGGGGGTCGGAATTCACCCCTCCACTTT
CASSYSTGGRNSPLHF
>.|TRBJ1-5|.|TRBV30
TGTGCCTGGGGCGACGGCAGTCAGCCCCAGCATTTT
CAWGDGSQPQHF
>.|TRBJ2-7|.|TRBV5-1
TGCGCCAGCAGCGGGACTACAGGGGGAGAGCAGTACTTC
CASSGTTGGEQYF
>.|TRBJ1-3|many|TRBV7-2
TGTGCCAGCGCCAGGGCCTCTGGAAACACCATATATTTT
CASARASGNTIYF
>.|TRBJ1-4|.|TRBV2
TGTGCCATCCGGATACCAGGACTCGTTGGTGAAAAACTGTTTTTT
CAIRIPGLVGEKLFF